This section outlines one T cell receptor (beta chain) sequence together with its context. Antigen unknown. Individual cDNA molecules each carried unique molecular identifiers attached by the library. In TCRdb, the RACE reads were re-called with MiXCR into one record per CDR3 protein. The sample lists about 80,000 distinct CDR3 sequences, approximately 14% seen once, with 3.5% to 6% in the top ten. This CDR3 spans 14 amino acids. Germline V CDR1 and CDR2: SGHDT, YYEEEE. Deletions cut 4 bases from V and 3 bases from J, with 13 bases between. This specimen comes from a study of human T cells and chemical hapten exposure. Noted time point: pre-sensitization, week 0. Described treatment: therapeutic diphenylcyclopropenone sensitization with weekly scalp DPC. Findings and limits, study-wide: Since the donors had alopecia, their immune response may not be the same as that of healthy people.

The input for sequencing was whole blood, taken in connection with sensitization to the hapten diphenylcyclopropenone (DPC). This TCR was recovered from a woman between 45 and 60 years old with alopecia areata. Some clones in this sample may be carry-over from other donors' samples. The J gene is TRBJ1-2, the V gene TRBV5-6; D is unclear. The CDR3 coding sequence is TGTGCCAGCAGCCCCTGGCCAGCGGACTATGGCTACACCTTC. This codes for CASSPWPADYGYTF.